The following is a T cell receptor beta chain sequence with its context. Sequencing libraries made from TCR beta cDNA carried unique molecular identifiers. There were roughly 0.95 to 10 million T cells, and roughly 0.5 million cDNA molecules came from them. TCRdb passed the PCR reads through MiXCR, listing each CDR3 protein once. This table holds 350,000 to 450,000 distinct CDR3 sequences, approximately 37% found once. The data originate from a study of post-analysis software for immune sequencing data. Study background: Patients had relapsing-remitting, secondary progressive or progressive-relapsing multiple sclerosis; some lacked subtype.

The sequencing input was blood. The TCR sequence derives from a girl aged 2 to 9 with multiple sclerosis.

In DNA, the CDR3 is TGCAGTGCCCCTGTCAAGAGCCAAGAGACCCAGTACTTC. It is translated as CSAPVKSQETQYF. The chain combines TRBV20-1 with TRBJ2-5; no clear D. The CDR3 extends over 13 amino acids. The germline V gene encodes CDR1 DFQATT and CDR2 SNEGSKA (reference sequence). With 6 bases removed from V and 1 base from J, the gap between germline ends came to 12 bases.